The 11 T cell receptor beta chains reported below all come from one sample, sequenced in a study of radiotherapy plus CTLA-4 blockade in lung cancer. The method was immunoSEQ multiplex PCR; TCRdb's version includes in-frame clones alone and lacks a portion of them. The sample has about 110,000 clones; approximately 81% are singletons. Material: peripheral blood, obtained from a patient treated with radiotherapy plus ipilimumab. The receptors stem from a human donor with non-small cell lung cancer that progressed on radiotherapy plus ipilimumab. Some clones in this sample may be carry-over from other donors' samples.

CDR3 sequence reads: CASSSRATNEKLFF. The CDR3 nucleotides read TGTGCCAGCAGCTCCCGGGCAACTAATGAAAAACTGTTTTTT. This chain links TRBV9 with TRBJ1-4; D is uncertain. The CDR3 totals 14 residues. Trimming cost V 4 bases and J 0 bases, with 7 bases left between them. Germline-derived CDR1 and CDR2 are SGDLS and YYNGEE.

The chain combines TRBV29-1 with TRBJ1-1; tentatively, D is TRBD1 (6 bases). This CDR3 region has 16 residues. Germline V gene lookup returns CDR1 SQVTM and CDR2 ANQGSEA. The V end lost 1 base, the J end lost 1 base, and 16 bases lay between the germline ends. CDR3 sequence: CSVEGLPGQANTEAFF. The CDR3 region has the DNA TGCAGCGTTGAAGGGTTACCGGGACAAGCGAACACTGAAGCTTTCTTT.

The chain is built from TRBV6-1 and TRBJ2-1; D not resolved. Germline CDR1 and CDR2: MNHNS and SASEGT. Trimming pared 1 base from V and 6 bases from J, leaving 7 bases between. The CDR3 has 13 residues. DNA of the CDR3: TGTGCCAGCAGTGAAGTCTGGGGCAATGAGCAGTTCTTC. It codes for CASSEVWGNEQFF.

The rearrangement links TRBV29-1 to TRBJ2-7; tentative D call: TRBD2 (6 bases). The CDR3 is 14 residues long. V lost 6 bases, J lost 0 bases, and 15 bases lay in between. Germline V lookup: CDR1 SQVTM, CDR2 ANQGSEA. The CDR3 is CSVCGVGGSYEQYF. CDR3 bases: TGCAGCGTCTGCGGGGTGGGGGGCTCCTACGAGCAGTACTTC.

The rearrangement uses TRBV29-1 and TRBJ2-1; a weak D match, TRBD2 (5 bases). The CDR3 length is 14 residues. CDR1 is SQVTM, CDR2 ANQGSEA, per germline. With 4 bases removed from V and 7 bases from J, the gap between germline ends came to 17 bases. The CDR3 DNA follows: TGCAGCGTTGTGGGAGTGACGGCGAGGAATGAGCAGTTCTTC. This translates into CSVVGVTARNEQFF.

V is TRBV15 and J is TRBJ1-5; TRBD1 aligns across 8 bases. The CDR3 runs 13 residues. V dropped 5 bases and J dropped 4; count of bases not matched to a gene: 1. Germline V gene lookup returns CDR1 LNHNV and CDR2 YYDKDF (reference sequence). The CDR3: CATSGQGNQPQHF. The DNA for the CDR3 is TGTGCCACCAGCGGACAGGGTAATCAGCCCCAGCATTTT.

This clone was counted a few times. The CDR3 loop reads CASSLTGRNNEQFF. CDR3 nucleotides: TGTGCCAGCAGCTTAACGGGGAGAAACAATGAGCAGTTCTTC. The J gene is TRBJ2-1, the V gene TRBV7-3, with D maybe TRBD2 (5 bases). The V and J ends lost 0 bases and 5 bases respectively, with 8 bases between them. Germline CDR1 and CDR2: SGHTA and FQGTGA. This CDR3 is built from 14 residues. Full variable domain (missing parts from reference TRBV7-3 and TRBJ2-1): GAGVSQTPSNKVTEKGKYVELRCDPISGHTALYWYRQSLGQGPEFLIYFQGTGAADDSGLPNDRFFAVRPEGSVSTLKIQRTERGDSAVYLCASSLTGRNNEQFFGPGTRLTVL.

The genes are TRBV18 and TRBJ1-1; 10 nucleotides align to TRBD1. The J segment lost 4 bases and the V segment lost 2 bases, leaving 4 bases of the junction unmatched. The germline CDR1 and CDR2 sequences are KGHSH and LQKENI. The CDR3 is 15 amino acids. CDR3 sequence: CASSPVTGGGTEAFF. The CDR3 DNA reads TGTGCCAGCTCACCAGTGACAGGGGGCGGCACTGAAGCTTTCTTT.

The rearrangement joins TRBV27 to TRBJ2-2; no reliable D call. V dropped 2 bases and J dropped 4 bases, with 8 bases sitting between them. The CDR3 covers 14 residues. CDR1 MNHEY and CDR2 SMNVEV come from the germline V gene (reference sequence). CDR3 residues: CASSLNPVTGELFF. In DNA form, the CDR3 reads TGTGCCAGCAGTTTAAACCCCGTCACCGGGGAGCTGTTTTTT.

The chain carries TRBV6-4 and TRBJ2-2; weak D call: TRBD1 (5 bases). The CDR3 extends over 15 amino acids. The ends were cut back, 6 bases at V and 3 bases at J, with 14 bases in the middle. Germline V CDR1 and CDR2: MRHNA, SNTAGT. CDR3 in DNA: TGTGCCAGCAGAGACAGTTATATCGACACCGGGGAGCTGTTTTTT. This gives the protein CASRDSYIDTGELFF.

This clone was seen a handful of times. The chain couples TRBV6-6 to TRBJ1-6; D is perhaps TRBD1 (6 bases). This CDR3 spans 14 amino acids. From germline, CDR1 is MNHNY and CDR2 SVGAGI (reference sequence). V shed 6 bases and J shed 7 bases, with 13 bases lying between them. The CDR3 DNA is TGTGCCAGCAGGGAGGGGGTTGCAAATTCACCCCTCCACTTT. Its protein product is CASREGVANSPLHF.